A single sample is the source of the 18 T cell receptor beta chains below, sequenced in a study of blood T cell repertoires in COVID-19. The data were produced by immunoSEQ multiplex PCR, yet TCRdb's version contains in-frame clones alone and is incomplete. The sample includes 200,000 to 250,000 clones, around 90% of them seen just once. Input material: PBMCs or T cells enriched from blood (not recorded which). The source is a man aged 25 to 40 in a cohort exposed to, infected with or recovered from COVID-19 (not recorded which).

J is TRBJ2-7 and V is TRBV9, with 7 nucleotides matching TRBD2. CDR1 and CDR2 from the germline V gene are SGDLS and YYNGEE. V lost 0 bases, J lost 2 bases, and 5 bases stayed unmatched. The CDR3 has 15 amino acids. The CDR3 region has the DNA TGTGCCAGCAGCGTAGAAGCTAGCGGCCCCTACGAGCAGTACTTC. It yields the protein CASSVEASGPYEQYF.

This chain joins TRBV19 and TRBJ2-2; 8 bases align to TRBD1. Losses at the gene ends were 5 bases for V and 4 bases for J; bases not matched to a gene: 9. Per germline, CDR1 LNHDA and CDR2 SQIVND (reference sequence). The CDR3 has 16 amino acids. CDR3 DNA sequence: TGTGCCAGTAGTCAACCCGGGACAGGACGCACCGGGGAGCTGTTTTTT. Residues: CASSQPGTGRTGELFF.

The table lists this clone with a count of one. The chain employs TRBV5-8 and TRBJ2-7; TRBD1 agrees at 9 bases. The ends lost 2 bases at V and 2 bases at J; junction bases unmatched: 5. The CDR3 consists of 15 residues. Germline V gene sequence: CDR1 SGHTS, CDR2 YDEGEE. CDR3 residues: CASSFRDRVPYEQYF. The CDR3 nucleotides read TGTGCCAGCAGCTTCCGGGACAGGGTCCCCTACGAGCAGTACTTC. Together with reference TRBV5-8 and TRBJ2-7, the CDR3 gives the full variable domain: EAGVTQSPTHLIKTRGQQATLRCSPISGHTSVYWYQQALGLGLQFLLWYDEGEERNRGNFPPRFSGRQFPNYSSELNVNALELEDSALYLCASSFRDRVPYEQYFGPGTRLTVT.

The chain has TRBV7-9 and TRBJ1-2; 8 bases line up with TRBD1. This CDR3 is built from 13 residues. Trimming at V came to 5 bases and at J to 7 bases, leaving 6 bases not matched to a gene. CDR1 SEHNR and CDR2 FQNEAQ come from the germline V gene (reference sequence). CDR3 DNA sequence: TGTGCCAGCAGCCAAGGACAGGGAAGTGGCTACACCTTC. This sequence encodes CASSQGQGSGYTF.

J is TRBJ2-4 and V is TRBV27, with a weak D call TRBD1 (6 bases). The CDR3 sequence is 16 residues long. In germline, CDR1 is MNHEY, CDR2 SMNVEV (reference sequence). Trimming took off 2 bases at V and 12 bases at J, with 23 bases between the two ends. The CDR3 DNA follows: TGTGCCAGCAGTTTAGGAACAGGCCGGATAAAGGGGGATCAGTACTTC. Encoded protein: CASSLGTGRIKGDQYF.

The chain links TRBV9 to TRBJ2-3; TRBD1 matches 8 bases. Looked up from germline, CDR1 is SGDLS and CDR2 is YYNGEE. With 3 bases clipped from V and 1 base from J, the junction kept 4 bases outside the gene matches. The CDR3 covers 15 residues. CDR3: CASSAGGGGTDTQYF. CDR3 bases: TGTGCCAGCAGCGCAGGGGGCGGGGGCACAGATACGCAGTATTTT.

This clone appeared once. The chain links TRBV7-2 to TRBJ1-5, with a tentative D call TRBD1 (6 bases). V was trimmed by 2 bases and J by 2 bases, leaving 10 bases between them. The CDR3 extends over 15 amino acids. CDR1 and CDR2 from the germline V gene are SGHTA and FQGNSA. CDR3 nucleotide sequence: TGTGCCAGCAGCTTAAAGTCAGGGGGCAATCAGCCCCAGCATTTT. The encoded protein is CASSLKSGGNQPQHF. Full variable domain (outside the CDR3, taken from reference TRBV7-2 and TRBJ1-5): GAGVSQSPSNKVTEKGKDVELRCDPISGHTALYWYRQSLGQGLEFLIYFQGNSAPDKSGLPSDRFSAERTGGSVSTLTIQRTQQEDSAVYLCASSLKSGGNQPQHFGDGTRLSIL.

Here the CDR3 DNA reads TGTGCCAGCAGCTCCCAGGGGACAGGTAAAGAGACCCAGTACTTC. Translation gives CASSSQGTGKETQYF. V is TRBV9 and J is TRBJ2-5, with TRBD1 matching over 8 bases. CDR3 length: 15 residues. The germline CDR1 and CDR2 sequences are SGDLS and YYNGEE. Trimming cost V 4 bases and J 3 bases; bases outside gene matches: 8.

This chain connects TRBV2 to TRBJ2-3; 8 bases are a match to TRBD1. The junction had 1 base not matched to a gene; V was cut back by 2 bases and J by 0 bases. The V gene's germline CDR1 is SNHLY and CDR2 FYNNEI. The CDR3 has 15 residues. CDR3 bases: TGTGCCAGCAGTGAACAGGGGGCTAGCACAGATACGCAGTATTTT. This codes for CASSEQGASTDTQYF.

This chain connects TRBV3-1 (or the pseudogene TRBV3-2) to TRBJ2-7, with 10 nucleotides matching TRBD2. This CDR3 is built from 15 residues. Germline assignment: CDR1 LGHDT and CDR2 YNNKEL (reference sequence). The V and J ends lost 4 bases and 2 bases, in that order; junction bases with no gene match: 5. CDR3 sequence reads: CASSRNLAGAYEQYF. The CDR3 nucleotides read TGTGCCAGCAGCCGGAATCTAGCGGGAGCCTACGAGCAGTACTTC.

This clone was picked up one time. This chain links TRBV5-4 with TRBJ2-6, with D unresolved. Trimming pared 0 bases from V and 0 bases from J, leaving 4 bases between. The CDR3 runs to 15 residues. Germline CDR1 is SGHNT and CDR2 is YYREEE (reference sequence). CDR3 bases: TGTGCCAGCAGCTTGGAGAGCTCTGGGGCCAACGTCCTGACTTTC. Its translation: CASSLESSGANVLTF.

This clone has just one count. This chain connects TRBV11-2 to TRBJ2-1; TRBD2 might be the D (5 bases). V shed 5 bases and J shed 7 bases, with 15 bases lying between them. The germline V gene has CDR1 SGHAT and CDR2 FQNNGV. CDR3 size: 14 residues. The CDR3 DNA follows: TGTGCCAGCAGCCCCCCGGGAACTAGAAATGAGCAGTTCTTC. Protein product: CASSPPGTRNEQFF.

The V call is TRBV2, the J call TRBJ2-2; no firm D call. Deletions cut 2 bases from V and 6 bases from J, with 7 bases between. The germline CDR1 and CDR2 sequences are SNHLY and FYNNEI. CDR3 length: 13 amino acids. CDR3 sequence: CASSESEAGELFF. The DNA for the CDR3 is TGTGCCAGCAGTGAAAGCGAGGCCGGGGAGCTGTTTTTT.

The V and J genes are TRBV5-1 and TRBJ2-6, with TRBD2 matching over 7 bases. V dropped 6 bases and J dropped 0; count of bases not matched to a gene: 6. This CDR3 comprises 16 residues. Germline V CDR1 and CDR2: SGHRS, YFSETQ. The CDR3 coding sequence is TGCGCCAGCACTTACGGGGGGTTCTCTGGGGCCAACGTCCTGACTTTC. Its translation is CASTYGGFSGANVLTF.

The chain combines TRBV5-4 with TRBJ2-3; D might be TRBD1 (5 bases). V lost 1 base and J 6 bases, leaving 12 bases between the germline ends. The length of the CDR3 is 14 residues. Germline lookup yields CDR1 SGHNT and CDR2 YYREEE (reference sequence). The chain's CDR3 is CASSLKGLMDTQYF. The CDR3 region has the DNA TGTGCCAGCAGCTTGAAGGGGCTTATGGATACGCAGTATTTT.

This sequence joins TRBV18 and TRBJ1-2, with a tentative D call TRBD1 (6 bases). This CDR3 region has 15 residues. V lost 3 bases to trimming and J lost 1 base, with 12 bases between them. Germline assignment: CDR1 KGHSH and CDR2 LQKENI. The DNA of the CDR3 is TGTGCCAGCTCACCTCGGGGGGCAGATAACTATGGCTACACCTTC. Protein: CASSPRGADNYGYTF.

The chain recombines TRBV18 with TRBJ2-7, with D maybe TRBD2 (6 bases). Trimming left V 6 bases short and J 3 bases short, with 21 bases between. CDR1 and CDR2 (germline): KGHSH, LQKENI. The CDR3 has 16 amino acids. The CDR3 DNA reads as TGTGCCAGCTCGCAGAAGGAGCGGGCTGGGGACTACGAGCAGTACTTC. Encoded protein: CASSQKERAGDYEQYF.

The chain combines TRBV4-2 with TRBJ2-7; TRBD1 agrees at 8 bases. CDR1 LGHNA and CDR2 YNFKEQ come from the germline V gene. V lost 1 base and J lost 5; bases outside the gene matches: 10. The CDR3 length is 16 residues. Here the CDR3 DNA reads TGTGCCAGCAGCCAAGCGCGCGGGACAGGCTATAACGAGCAGTACTTC. This gives the protein CASSQARGTGYNEQYF.